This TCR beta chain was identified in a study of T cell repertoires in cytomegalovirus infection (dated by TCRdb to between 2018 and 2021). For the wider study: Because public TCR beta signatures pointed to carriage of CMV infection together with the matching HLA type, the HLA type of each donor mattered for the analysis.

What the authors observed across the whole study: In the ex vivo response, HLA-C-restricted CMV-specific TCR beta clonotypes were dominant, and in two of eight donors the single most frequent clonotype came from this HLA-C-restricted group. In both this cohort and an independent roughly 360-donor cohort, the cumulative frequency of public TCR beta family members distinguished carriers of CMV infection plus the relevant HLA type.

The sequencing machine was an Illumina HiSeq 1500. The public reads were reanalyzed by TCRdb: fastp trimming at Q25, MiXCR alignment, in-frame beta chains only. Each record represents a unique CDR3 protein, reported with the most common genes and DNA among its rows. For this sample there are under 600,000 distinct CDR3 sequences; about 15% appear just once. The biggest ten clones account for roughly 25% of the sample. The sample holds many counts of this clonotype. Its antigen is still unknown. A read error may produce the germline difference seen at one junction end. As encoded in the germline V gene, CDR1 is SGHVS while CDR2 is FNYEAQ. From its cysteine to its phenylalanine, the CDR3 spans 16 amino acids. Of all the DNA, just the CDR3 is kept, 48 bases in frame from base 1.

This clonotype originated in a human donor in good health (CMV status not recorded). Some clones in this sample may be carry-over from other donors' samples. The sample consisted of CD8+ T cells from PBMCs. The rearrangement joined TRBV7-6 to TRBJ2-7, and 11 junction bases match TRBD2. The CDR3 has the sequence CASSFSGGAPSHEQYF. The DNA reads TGTGCCAGCAGCTTTAGCGGGGGGGCACCCTCCCACGAGCAGTACTTC.